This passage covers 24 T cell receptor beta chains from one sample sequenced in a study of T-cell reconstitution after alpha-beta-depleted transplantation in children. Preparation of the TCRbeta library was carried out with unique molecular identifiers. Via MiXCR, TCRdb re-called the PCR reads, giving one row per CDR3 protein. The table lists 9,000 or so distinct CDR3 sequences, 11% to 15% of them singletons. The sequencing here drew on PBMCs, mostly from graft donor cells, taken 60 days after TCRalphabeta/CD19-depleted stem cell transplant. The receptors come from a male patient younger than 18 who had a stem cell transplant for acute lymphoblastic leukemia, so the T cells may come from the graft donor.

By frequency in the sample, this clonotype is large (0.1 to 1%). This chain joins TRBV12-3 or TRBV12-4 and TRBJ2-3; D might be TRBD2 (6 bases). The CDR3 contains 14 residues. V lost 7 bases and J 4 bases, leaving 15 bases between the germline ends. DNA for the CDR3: TGTGCCAGCAAGAGTAGCGGAGTGGCAGATACGCAGTATTTT. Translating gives CASKSSGVADTQYF.

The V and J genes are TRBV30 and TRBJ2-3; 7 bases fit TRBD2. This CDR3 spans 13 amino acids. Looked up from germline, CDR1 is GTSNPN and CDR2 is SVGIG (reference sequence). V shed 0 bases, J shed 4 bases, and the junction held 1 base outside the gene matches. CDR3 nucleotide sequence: TGTGCCTGGAGTGTTGGGGGGGCAGATACGCAGTATTTT. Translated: CAWSVGGADTQYF.

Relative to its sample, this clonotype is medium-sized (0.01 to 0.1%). The CDR3 loop is CASSQGGASGLNEQFF. The CDR3 nucleotides are TGTGCCAGCAGCCAAGGAGGGGCTAGCGGACTTAATGAGCAGTTCTTC. The chain is built from TRBV4-2 and TRBJ2-1; TRBD2 matches 7 bases. In germline, CDR1 is LGHNA, CDR2 YNFKEQ. J was trimmed by 7 bases and V by 1 base; bases with no gene match: 10. This CDR3 comprises 16 residues.

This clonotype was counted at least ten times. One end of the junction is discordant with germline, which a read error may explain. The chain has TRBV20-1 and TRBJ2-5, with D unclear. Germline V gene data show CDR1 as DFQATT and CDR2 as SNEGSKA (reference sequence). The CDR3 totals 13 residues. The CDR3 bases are TGCAGTGCTCCCAACTATATTCAAGACACCCAGTACTTC. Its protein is CSAPNYIQDTQYF.

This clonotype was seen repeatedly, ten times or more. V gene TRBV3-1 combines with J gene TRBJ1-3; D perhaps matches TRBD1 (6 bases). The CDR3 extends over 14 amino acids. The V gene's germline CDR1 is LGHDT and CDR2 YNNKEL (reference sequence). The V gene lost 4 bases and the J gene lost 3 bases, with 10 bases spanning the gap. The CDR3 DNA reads TGTGCCAGCAGCCCCTTGACAGGTGGAAACACCATATATTTT. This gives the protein CASSPLTGGNTIYF.

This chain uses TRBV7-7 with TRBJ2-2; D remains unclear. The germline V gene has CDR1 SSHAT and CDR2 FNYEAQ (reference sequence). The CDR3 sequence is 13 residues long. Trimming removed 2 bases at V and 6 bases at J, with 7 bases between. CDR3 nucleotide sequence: TGTGCCAGCAGCTTATTTGGGTCCGGGGAGCTGTTTTTT. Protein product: CASSLFGSGELFF.

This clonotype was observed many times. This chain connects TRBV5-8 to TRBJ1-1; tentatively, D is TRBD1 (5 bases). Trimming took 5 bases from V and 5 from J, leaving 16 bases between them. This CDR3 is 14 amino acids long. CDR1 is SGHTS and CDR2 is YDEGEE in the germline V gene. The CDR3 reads CASRRLSRATEAFF. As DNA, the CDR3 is TGTGCCAGCAGGCGCCTTAGCAGGGCTACTGAAGCTTTCTTT.

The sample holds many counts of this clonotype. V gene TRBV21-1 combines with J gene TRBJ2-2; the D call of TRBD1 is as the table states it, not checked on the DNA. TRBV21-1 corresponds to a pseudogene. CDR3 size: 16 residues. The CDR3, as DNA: TGTGCCAGCAGCTCAAACCGGGACAGGGACACCGGGGAGCTGTTTTTT. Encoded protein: CASSSNRDRDTGELFF.

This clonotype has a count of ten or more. Here the CDR3 DNA reads TGTGCCAGCAGCCAAAACAGGGGACAAGAGACCCAGTACTTC. Translation: CASSQNRGQETQYF. The chain recombines TRBV14 with TRBJ2-5; 7 bases are a match to TRBD1. The CDR3 has 14 residues. CDR1 is SGHDN, CDR2 FVKESK, per germline. Germline trimming cut 2 bases from V and 2 bases from J; bases unmatched to any gene: 2.

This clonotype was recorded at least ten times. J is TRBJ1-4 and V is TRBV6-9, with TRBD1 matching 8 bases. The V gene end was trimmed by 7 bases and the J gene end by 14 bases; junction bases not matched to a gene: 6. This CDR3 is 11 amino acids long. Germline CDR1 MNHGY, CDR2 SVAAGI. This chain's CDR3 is CASKDRARLFF. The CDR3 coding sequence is TGTGCCAGCAAGGACAGGGCGAGGCTGTTTTTT.

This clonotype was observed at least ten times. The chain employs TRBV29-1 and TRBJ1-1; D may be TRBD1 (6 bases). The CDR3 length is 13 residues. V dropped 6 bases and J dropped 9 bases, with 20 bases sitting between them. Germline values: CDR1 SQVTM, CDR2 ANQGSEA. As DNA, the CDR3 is TGCAGCGTAACCGACAGGTCGAATCGGAAAGCTTTCTTT. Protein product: CSVTDRSNRKAFF.

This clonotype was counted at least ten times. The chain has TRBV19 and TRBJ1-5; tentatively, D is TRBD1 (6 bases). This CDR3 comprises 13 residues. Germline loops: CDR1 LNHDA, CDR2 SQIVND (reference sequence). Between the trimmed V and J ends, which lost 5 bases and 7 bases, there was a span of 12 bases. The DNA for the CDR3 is TGTGCCAGTAGTCAACAGGGAGGACAGCCCCAGCATTTT. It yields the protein CASSQQGGQPQHF.

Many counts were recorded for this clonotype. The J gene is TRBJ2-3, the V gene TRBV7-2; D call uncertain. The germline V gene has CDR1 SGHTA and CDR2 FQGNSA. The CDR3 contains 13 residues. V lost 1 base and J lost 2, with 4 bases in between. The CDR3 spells CASSLGLTDTQYF. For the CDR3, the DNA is TGTGCCAGCAGCTTAGGCCTCACAGATACGCAGTATTTT.

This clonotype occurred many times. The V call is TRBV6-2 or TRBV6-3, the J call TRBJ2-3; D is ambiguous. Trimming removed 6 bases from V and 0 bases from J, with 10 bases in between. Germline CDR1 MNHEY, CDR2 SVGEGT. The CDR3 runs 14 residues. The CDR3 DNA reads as TGTGCCAGCAGCTTCCCCTTTAGCACAGATACGCAGTATTTT. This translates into CASSFPFSTDTQYF.

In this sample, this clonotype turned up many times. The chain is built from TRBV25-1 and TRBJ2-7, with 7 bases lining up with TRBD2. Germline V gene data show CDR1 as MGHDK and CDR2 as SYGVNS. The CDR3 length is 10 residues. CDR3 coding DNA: TGTGCGCCGGGGGGCTACGAGCAGTACTTC. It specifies CAPGGYEQYF.

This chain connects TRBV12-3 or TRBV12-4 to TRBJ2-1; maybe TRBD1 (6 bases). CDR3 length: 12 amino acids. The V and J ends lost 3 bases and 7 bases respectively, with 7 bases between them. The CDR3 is CASSFQGNEQFF. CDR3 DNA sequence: TGTGCCAGCAGTTTTCAGGGGAATGAGCAGTTCTTC.

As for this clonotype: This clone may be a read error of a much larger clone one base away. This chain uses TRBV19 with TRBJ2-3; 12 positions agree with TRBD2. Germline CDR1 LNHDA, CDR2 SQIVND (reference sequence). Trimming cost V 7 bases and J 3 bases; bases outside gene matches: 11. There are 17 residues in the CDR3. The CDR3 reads CASNPLAGGPLTDTQYF. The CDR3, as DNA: TGTGCCAGTAATCCCCTAGCGGGAGGGCCCCTAACAGATACGCAGTATTTT.

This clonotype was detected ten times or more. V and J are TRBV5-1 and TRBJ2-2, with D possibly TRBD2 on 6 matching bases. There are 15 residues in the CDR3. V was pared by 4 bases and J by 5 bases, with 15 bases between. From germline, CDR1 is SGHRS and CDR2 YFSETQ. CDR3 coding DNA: TGCGCCAGCAGCCCCGGTAACGGGAGAACCGGGGAGCTGTTTTTT. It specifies CASSPGNGRTGELFF.

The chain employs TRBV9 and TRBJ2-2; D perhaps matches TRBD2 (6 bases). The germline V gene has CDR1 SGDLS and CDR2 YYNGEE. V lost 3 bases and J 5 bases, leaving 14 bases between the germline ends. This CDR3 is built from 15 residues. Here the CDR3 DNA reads TGTGCCAGCAGCGCCGGGGGAGTCCTGACCGGGGAGCTGTTTTTT. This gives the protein CASSAGGVLTGELFF.

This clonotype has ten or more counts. The DNA of the CDR3 is TGTGCCAGCAGCTTGGGCGGGGGCTTTGGGGCCAACGTCCTGACTTTC. It is translated as CASSLGGGFGANVLTF. The chain carries TRBV5-6 and TRBJ2-6; weak D call: TRBD2 (7 bases). CDR1 and CDR2 from the germline V gene are SGHDT and YYEEEE. V was pared by 0 bases and J by 3 bases, with 10 bases between. This CDR3 is built from 16 residues.

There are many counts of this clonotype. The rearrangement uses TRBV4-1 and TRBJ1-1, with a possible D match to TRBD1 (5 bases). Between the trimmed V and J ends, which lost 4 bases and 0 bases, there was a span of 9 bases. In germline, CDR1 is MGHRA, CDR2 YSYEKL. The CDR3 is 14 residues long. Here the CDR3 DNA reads TGCGCCAGCAGCCGTGAACAGGTGAACACTGAAGCTTTCTTT. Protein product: CASSREQVNTEAFF.

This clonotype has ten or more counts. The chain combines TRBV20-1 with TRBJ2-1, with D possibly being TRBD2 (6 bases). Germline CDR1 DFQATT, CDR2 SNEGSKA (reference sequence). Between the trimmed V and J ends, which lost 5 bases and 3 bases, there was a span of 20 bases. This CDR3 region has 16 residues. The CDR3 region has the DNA TGCAGTGCTCCTGGTCGGGGGAGAGGCCTCTACAATGAGCAGTTCTTC. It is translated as CSAPGRGRGLYNEQFF.

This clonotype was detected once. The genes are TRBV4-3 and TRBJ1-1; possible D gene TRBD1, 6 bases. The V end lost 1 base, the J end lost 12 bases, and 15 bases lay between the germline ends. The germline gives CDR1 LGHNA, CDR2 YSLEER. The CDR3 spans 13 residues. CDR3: CASSQGEGGRTFF. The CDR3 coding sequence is TGCGCCAGCAGCCAAGGGGAAGGGGGGAGGACTTTCTTT.

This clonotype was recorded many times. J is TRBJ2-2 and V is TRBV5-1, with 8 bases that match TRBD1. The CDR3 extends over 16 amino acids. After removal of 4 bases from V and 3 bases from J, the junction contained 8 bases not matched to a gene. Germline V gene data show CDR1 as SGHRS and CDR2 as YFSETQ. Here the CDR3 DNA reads TGCGCCAGCAGCCTCCAGGGGGCGCGAGACACCGGGGAGCTGTTTTTT. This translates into CASSLQGARDTGELFF.